The 17 T cell receptor beta chains below all came from one sample that was sequenced in a study of blood T cell repertoires in COVID-19. Some clones are missing from TCRdb's copy, which holds only in-frame ones; the method was immunoSEQ multiplex PCR. Among tens of thousands of clones listed, about 81% were seen once. The sequenced sample was peripheral blood. These receptors were collected from a human donor in a cohort sampled during active COVID-19.

The V and J genes are TRBV2 and TRBJ1-3; D remains unclear. The germline V gene encodes CDR1 SNHLY and CDR2 FYNNEI. CDR3 length: 16 residues. Trimming removed 4 bases from V and 0 bases from J, with 13 bases in between. Here the CDR3 DNA reads TGTGCCAGCAGTGGTTTCAGGAACCCCTCTGGAAACACCATATATTTT. Translated, it gives CASSGFRNPSGNTIYF.

The V and J genes are TRBV7-2 and TRBJ2-3; possibly TRBD1 for D (6 bases). In germline, CDR1 is SGHTA, CDR2 FQGNSA. Trimming took off 5 bases at V and 2 bases at J, with 14 bases between the two ends. The CDR3 extends over 15 amino acids. CDR3 bases: TGTGCCAGCAGCCCAGGGGCAGAGACCACAGATACGCAGTATTTT. It yields the protein CASSPGAETTDTQYF.

The rearrangement joins TRBV5-8 to TRBJ2-2, with D perhaps TRBD1 (6 bases). Between the trimmed V and J ends, which lost 3 bases and 9 bases, there was a span of 21 bases. Germline CDR1 and CDR2: SGHTS and YDEGEE. This CDR3 is built from 16 residues. For the CDR3, the DNA is TGTGCCAGCAGCTCGGCACGGACAGCCTTTTTCCGGGAGCTGTTTTTT. Translated: CASSSARTAFFRELFF.

This clone was observed once. The V gene is TRBV6-2 or TRBV6-3, the J gene TRBJ2-3, with D possibly TRBD2 on 6 matching bases. Trimming removed 3 bases at V and 0 bases at J, with 13 bases between. The CDR3 totals 16 residues. Germline V CDR1 and CDR2: MNHEY, SVGEGT. In DNA, the CDR3 is TGTGCCAGCAGTTATAATAGGCGGGACAGCACAGATACGCAGTATTTT. The encoded protein is CASSYNRRDSTDTQYF.

V gene TRBV30 combines with J gene TRBJ2-1, with 8 bases aligning to TRBD2. The V gene end was trimmed by 2 bases and the J gene end by 2 bases; junction bases not matched to a gene: 8. The CDR3 length is 16 residues. Per germline, CDR1 GTSNPN and CDR2 SVGIG (reference sequence). The CDR3 sequence is CAWSIRGGGPYNEQFF. The CDR3 nucleotides read TGTGCCTGGAGTATCCGCGGCGGGGGGCCCTACAATGAGCAGTTCTTC.

V gene TRBV6-5 combines with J gene TRBJ1-5; no firm D call. The V end was cut by 0 bases, the J end by 12 bases, with 12 bases between. The CDR3 totals 13 residues. Looked up from germline, CDR1 is MNHEY and CDR2 is SVGAGI. CDR3 nucleotides: TGTGCCAGCAGTTACTCGAGGGCAGATAACCAGCATTTT. It translates to CASSYSRADNQHF.

V is TRBV7-9 and J is TRBJ2-5, with TRBD2 identical over 11 bases. The CDR3 runs to 16 residues. CDR1 SEHNR and CDR2 FQNEAQ come from the germline V gene (reference sequence). V shed 6 bases and J 2 bases; nucleotides not matched to a gene: 8. CDR3 sequence: CASSLLAGGPQETQYF. The CDR3 region has the DNA TGTGCCAGCAGTCTCCTAGCGGGGGGCCCACAAGAGACCCAGTACTTC.

V gene TRBV28 combines with J gene TRBJ2-7; 14 bases agree with TRBD2. In germline, CDR1 is MDHEN, CDR2 SYDVKM. The CDR3 totals 15 residues. Trimming cost V 3 bases and J 6 bases; bases outside gene matches: 4. The CDR3 loop reads CASSFGTSGSSEQYF. The CDR3 coding sequence is TGTGCCAGCAGTTTCGGGACTAGCGGGAGTAGCGAGCAGTACTTC.

This clone was found once. The V gene is TRBV11-3, the J gene TRBJ2-1, with D maybe TRBD2 (6 bases). V was clipped by 4 bases and J by 0 bases, with 13 bases between them. Germline V gives CDR1 SGHNT, CDR2 YENEEA. The CDR3 loop spans 16 amino acids. This CDR3 reads CASSSRGGSSYNEQFF. Here the CDR3 DNA reads TGTGCCAGCAGCTCCCGAGGAGGGAGCTCCTACAATGAGCAGTTCTTC.

There are a few counts of this clone. This chain connects TRBV14 to TRBJ2-7, with 7 nucleotides matching TRBD1. With 6 bases clipped from V and 2 bases from J, the junction kept 13 bases outside the gene matches. From germline, CDR1 is SGHDN and CDR2 FVKESK. The CDR3 loop spans 16 amino acids. CDR3 nucleotide sequence: TGTGCCAGCAGTCCCCTTGGACAGGTAAAAGCCTACGAGCAGTACTTC. It encodes CASSPLGQVKAYEQYF.

The chain has TRBV7-9 and TRBJ2-7, with D maybe TRBD2 (5 bases). Germline values: CDR1 SEHNR, CDR2 FQNEAQ (reference sequence). The ends were cut back, 5 bases at V and 0 bases at J, with 14 bases in the middle. There are 15 residues in the CDR3. The CDR3 nucleotides read TGTGCCAGCAGCCCCTCGGCGAGGGTCTCCTACGAGCAGTACTTC. Encoded protein: CASSPSARVSYEQYF.

The sample holds a few counts of this clone. V and J are TRBV7-2 and TRBJ2-4; maybe TRBD1 (6 bases). Germline CDR1 is SGHTA and CDR2 is FQGNSA. This CDR3 comprises 12 residues. V shed 5 bases and J shed 11 bases, with 13 bases lying between them. The CDR3 loop reads CASSPTRQVQYF. As DNA, the CDR3 is TGTGCCAGCAGCCCAACACGACAGGTTCAGTACTTC.

The V call is TRBV6-5, the J call TRBJ2-4, with a weak D call TRBD1 (5 bases). The V gene's germline CDR1 is MNHEY and CDR2 SVGAGI. The CDR3 is made up of 16 amino acids. V was shortened by 2 bases and J by 1 base, with 12 bases between the two germline ends. CDR3 sequence reads: CASSYVRVWAKNIQYF. CDR3 coding DNA: TGTGCCAGCAGTTACGTCAGGGTCTGGGCCAAAAACATTCAGTACTTC.

This chain joins TRBV6-6 and TRBJ2-5; 8 bases match TRBD1. The CDR3 has 14 amino acids. Germline loops: CDR1 MNHNY, CDR2 SVGAGI (reference sequence). Losses at the gene ends were 6 bases for V and 2 bases for J; bases not matched to a gene: 5. The DNA for the CDR3 is TGTGCCAGCAGGACAGGGGATACGCAAGAGACCCAGTACTTC. This codes for CASRTGDTQETQYF.

The genes are TRBV5-8 and TRBJ2-7; D unresolved. The CDR3 spans 15 residues. Trimming removed 4 bases from V and 6 bases from J, with 20 bases in between. Germline loops: CDR1 SGHTS, CDR2 YDEGEE. The CDR3 bases are TGTGCCAGCAGCCGGAGTGTAGGTACCTACGGCGAGCAGTACTTC. Its protein is CASSRSVGTYGEQYF.

This chain connects TRBV19 to TRBJ2-7; 14 bases map to TRBD2. Losses at the gene ends were 4 bases for V and 4 bases for J; bases not matched to a gene: 3. CDR3 length: 15 amino acids. Per germline, CDR1 LNHDA and CDR2 SQIVND (reference sequence). The CDR3 DNA is TGTGCCAGTAGTACAGGGACTAGCGGGAGATACGAGCAGTACTTC. It translates to CASSTGTSGRYEQYF.

The rearrangement links TRBV6-2 or TRBV6-3 to TRBJ1-1; D is unclear. The CDR3 runs 14 residues. V shed 3 bases and J shed 4 bases, with 12 bases lying between them. The V gene's germline CDR1 is MNHEY and CDR2 SVGEGT. Written as DNA, the CDR3 is TGTGCCAGCAGTTATACGCGGGGAGGCACTGAAGCTTTCTTT. Translation: CASSYTRGGTEAFF.